This T cell receptor (beta chain) was found in a study of shared clonotypes between healthy human individuals (dated by TCRdb to the early 2020s). Notes on the research overall: The cohort comprised two women and a few men aged 18 to 49 years. Different laboratories and diverse techniques were used to prepare libraries and sequence TCR repertoires, to increase sequencing depth and limit assay-specific biases. Between about 0.8 and 9.5 billion PBMCs per donor were obtained by leukapheresis. The study deeply sequenced blood TCR repertoires of about 5 healthy adults to estimate repertoire size and the extent of clonotype sharing between individuals. For each donor, CD4 naive and CD4 memory were each run on three plates, CD8 naive on two plates, and CD8 memory on one plate.

CD8 naive samples were obtained by positive selection for CCR7 among CD45RO-negative cells, yielding a CD45RA+CCR7+ population from which TemRA cells were excluded. Healthy HIV-negative adults with no recently reported acute infections or vaccinations were included as donors. Every donor was a Caucasian adult living in Nashville, Tennessee, USA. After blood collection by leukapheresis, PBMCs were isolated using Ficoll-Histopaque density gradient centrifugation and then cryopreserved in the vapor phase of liquid nitrogen. Analytical flow cytometry was used to check the purity and quantity of every magnetically sorted T cell population. Each sorted fraction had its genomic DNA isolated and then quantified by UV absorbance on a Nanodrop 2000c. Using the deep immunoSEQ assay, multiplex PCR amplified TCR CDR3 regions from genomic DNA. Genomic DNA extracted from each cell subset was distributed evenly over all wells of several immunoSEQ 96-well plates, and each plate served as one replicate. Each replicate PCR for sorted subsets received approximately 220 ng genomic DNA, equal to about 30,000 T cell genomes. Purified libraries were quantified with a Qubit 3.0 fluorometer, sized on a Bioanalyzer 2100, and re-quantified with the KAPA Library Quantification kit. A separate single-read 150-cycle Illumina NextSeq 550 flow cell was used to sequence each immunoSEQ 96-well plate. In the paper's pipeline: The immunoSEQ output contained only junctional sequences without quality scores, so filtering could not match that applied to full-length reads. Sequences were annotated with PyIR, a Python wrapper for IgBLAST v1.9, using IMGT germline references to assign V/J genes and CDR3. Reads were removed for weak V/J assignments (E-value above 1e-6), missing CDR3, stop codons, out-of-frame junctions, or ambiguous translated residues. A V3J clonotype was defined by an identical inferred V gene, J gene, and CDR3 amino acid sequence. Percentage overlap between repertoires was calculated by dividing the number of shared unique clonotypes by the size of the smaller repertoire. RTK rarefaction, the Chao1 estimator, and Recon v2.1 estimates of unobserved clonotypes were used to assess repertoire richness. For all TCRbeta clonotypes obtained by the gDNA method from four donors, generation probabilities were computed with OLGA. Imported from immuneACCESS, the table was reduced by TCRdb to in-frame sequences with V and J called. These copies leave out some clones; in studies compared against another copy, an unresolved V gene accounts for under half, and the cause of the remainder is not known. The DNA gave D and trimming, while V, J and clone size come from that table. For this sample the table gives 760,000 or so clones, of which about 97% were detected only once. The ten biggest clones cover about 0.25% of the sample.

Concerning this clone: It has no known antigen specificity. No much larger clone is present one base from it, and per-base qualities are unavailable.

General findings and caveats noted by the study authors: Rarefaction of sorted-subset datasets indicated incomplete sequencing despite the large sequencing depth. Naive subsets generally had larger estimated clonotype richness than memory subsets did. Compared with non-shared clonotypes, clonotypes shared by all four sorted-subset donors had higher generation probabilities. Because the study included only a small number of donors, the genetic and exposure-history diversity represented was limited. Across four donors, roughly 5.4% of naive CD4, approximately 3.6% of naive CD8, approximately 2.5% of memory CD4, and under 0.45% of memory CD8 clonotypes were shared. Pairwise subsampling led to the expectation that sequencing depth would affect the degree of clonotype sharing among donors. Sampling was restricted to blood, and TCR repertoires in tissues likely differ from the TCR repertoires found in blood.

The receptor was isolated from a man aged 25 to 40 in good health. Specimen: naive CD8+ T cells sorted from blood. Read against the paper, the sample's cell subset or site label means: CD45RA+CCR7+.

The CDR3 protein sequence reads: CATSERGILRRPGQYF. The nucleotide sequence reads as follows: TGTGCCACCAGCGAGAGGGGCATATTACGCAGGCCAGGGCAGTATTTT. The sequence is built from TRBV15 and TRBJ2-3; the D region may be TRBD1 or TRBD2, each matching 5 bases equally. Via the germline V gene (reference sequence), CDR1 is LNHNV and CDR2 YYDKDF. The CDR3 spans 16 residues, from the cysteine through the phenylalanine. CDR3 DNA is the only sequence kept; it has 48 bases, read in frame from the first base. Between the V and J ends, shortened by 5 bases and 11 bases respectively, the junction contains 26 bases.